This T cell receptor beta chain was observed in a study of cytomegalovirus exposure and HLA in healthy donors. Whole-study findings and limits: Some highly shared sequence variants likely arose as a pipeline artifact.

This clone has just a few counts. What it binds is not known. 13 Jbeta primers and 60 Vbeta primers were used for the PCR. Clones were read by immunoSEQ multiplex PCR, and TCRdb kept only the in-frame ones, dropping some. The data show some 150,000 clones, 55% to 75% seen once. The TCR originated in a man aged 45 to 65 in good health and CMV-seropositive. Sequencing input: PBMCs.

The CDR3 nucleotides read TGCAGCGTTGTAGAACAGGAGGGTCAGCCCCAGCATTTT. Amino acid sequence: CSVVEQEGQPQHF. This chain joins TRBV29-1 and TRBJ1-5; possibly TRBD1 for D (5 bases). Germline CDR1 reads SQVTM; CDR2 reads ANQGSEA. The ends were cut back, 4 bases at V and 6 bases at J, with 13 bases in the middle. The CDR3 contains 13 residues.